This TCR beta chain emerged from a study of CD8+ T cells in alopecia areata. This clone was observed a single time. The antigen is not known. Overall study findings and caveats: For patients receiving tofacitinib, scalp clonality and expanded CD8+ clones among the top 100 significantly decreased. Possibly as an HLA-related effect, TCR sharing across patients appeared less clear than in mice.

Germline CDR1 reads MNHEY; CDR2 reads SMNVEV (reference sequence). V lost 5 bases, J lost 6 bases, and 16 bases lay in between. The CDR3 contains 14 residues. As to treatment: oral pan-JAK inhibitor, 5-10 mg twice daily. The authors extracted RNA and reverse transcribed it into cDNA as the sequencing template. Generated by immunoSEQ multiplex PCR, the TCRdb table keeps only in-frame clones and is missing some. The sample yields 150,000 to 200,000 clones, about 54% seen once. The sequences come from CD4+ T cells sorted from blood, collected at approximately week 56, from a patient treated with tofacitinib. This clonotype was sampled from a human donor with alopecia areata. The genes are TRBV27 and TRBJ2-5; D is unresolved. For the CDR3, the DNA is TGTGCCAGCAGTAGGAGTATTGCCAGACAGACCCAGTACTTC. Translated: CASSRSIARQTQYF.